The present T cell receptor (beta chain) was sequenced within a study of shared clonotypes between healthy human individuals. The wider study: Each donor contributed plates that comprised three CD4 naive, three CD4 memory, two CD8 naive and one CD8 memory. Study-level findings and limits: Compared with memory subsets, naive subsets generally had larger estimated richness. It was the non-shared clonotypes that had lower generation probabilities than clonotypes shared by all four donors.

Deep was the level used in running the assay. The repertoire was sequenced with immunoSEQ multiplex PCR; TCRdb's copy has only in-frame clones and lacks some. The table records 2,500,000 or so clones, roughly 92% of them present only once. Details on this clone: Antigen specificity is unknown.

Specimen: naive CD4+ T cells sorted from blood. The subset: CD45RA+ positively selected. The receptor comes from a man aged 18 to 30 in good health.

CDR3 loop: CAWSGGGISNQPQHF. In DNA form, the CDR3 reads TGTGCCTGGAGTGGGGGGGGAATCAGCAATCAGCCCCAGCATTTT. V gene TRBV30 combines with J gene TRBJ1-5, with D possibly matching TRBD1 (5 bases). CDR3 length: 15 residues. V was trimmed by 1 base and J by 1 base, leaving 11 bases between them. Germline V lookup: CDR1 GTSNPN, CDR2 SVGIG (reference sequence).